Below, 9 T cell receptor beta chains from the same sample are listed, as sequenced in a study of T cells after yellow fever vaccination. TCRdb reprocessed the 5' RACE reads via MiXCR and lists one record per CDR3 protein. The sample shows 70,000 or so distinct CDR3 sequences, roughly 6% of them seen only once. The material sequenced was CD4+ T cells sorted from PBMCs, taken about 2 weeks after the first yellow fever vaccination. Source of these receptors: a man between 18 and 29 years old who received the YFV17D yellow fever vaccine.

This clonotype was seen at least ten times. The chain links TRBV6-4 to TRBJ2-2, with D maybe TRBD1 (5 bases). The V gene's germline CDR1 is MRHNA and CDR2 SNTAGT. The ends were cut back, 7 bases at V and 1 base at J, with 10 bases in the middle. The CDR3 spans 14 residues. Written as DNA, the CDR3 is TGTGCCAGCAAACAGACAGTGAACACCGGGGAGCTGTTTTTT. This sequence encodes CASKQTVNTGELFF.

This clonotype was picked up many times. This chain links TRBV5-1 with TRBJ1-2; a possible D gene is TRBD1 (5 bases). Trimming pared 6 bases from V and 0 bases from J, leaving 12 bases between. The CDR3 contains 14 residues. Germline V CDR1 and CDR2: SGHRS, YFSETQ. This CDR3 reads CASNAGGANYGYTF. The CDR3 DNA is TGCGCCAGCAACGCTGGGGGGGCTAACTATGGCTACACCTTC.

This clonotype was detected ten times or more. The V call is TRBV19, the J call TRBJ2-2; D is uncertain. CDR1 LNHDA and CDR2 SQIVND come from the germline V gene (reference sequence). The CDR3 covers 13 residues. The germline V and J ends were trimmed by 5 bases and 6 bases, with 10 bases remaining between them. The CDR3 loop is CASSESRAGELFF. As DNA, the CDR3 is TGTGCCAGTAGTGAAAGTAGGGCCGGGGAGCTGTTTTTT.

This clonotype came up a few times. The chain links TRBV28 to TRBJ2-7; TRBD2 agrees at 7 bases. Per the germline V gene, CDR1 is MDHEN and CDR2 is SYDVKM. Trimming cost V 2 bases and J 0 bases; bases outside gene matches: 4. There are 15 residues in the CDR3. DNA of the CDR3: TGTGCCAGCAGTTTAGGCGGCGGGGGCTCCTACGAGCAGTACTTC. This codes for CASSLGGGGSYEQYF.

This clonotype was counted ten times or more. V usage is TRBV7-2 and J usage is TRBJ1-5; D call uncertain. Trimming took 2 bases from V and 7 from J, leaving 9 bases between them. The CDR3 is 13 amino acids. Germline V gene data show CDR1 as SGHTA and CDR2 as FQGNSA. CDR3 sequence reads: CASSLQEGQPQHF. Here the CDR3 DNA reads TGTGCCAGCAGCTTACAGGAGGGCCAGCCCCAGCATTTT. The full variable domain, its missing parts supplied by reference TRBV7-2 and TRBJ1-5, is GAGVSQSPSNKVTEKGKDVELRCDPISGHTALYWYRQSLGQGLEFLIYFQGNSAPDKSGLPSDRFSAERTGGSVSTLTIQRTQQEDSAVYLCASSLQEGQPQHFGDGTRLSIL.

This clonotype appeared many times. This sequence joins TRBV5-1 and TRBJ2-7; TRBD1 might be the D (6 bases). Germline CDR1 SGHRS, CDR2 YFSETQ. V was clipped by 0 bases and J by 3 bases, with 13 bases between them. CDR3 length: 15 amino acids. The DNA of the CDR3 is TGCGCCAGCAGCTTGGGGGGGCAGGGGCGCTACGAGCAGTACTTC. The encoded protein is CASSLGGQGRYEQYF.

At least ten counts were recorded for this clonotype. The rearrangement joins TRBV12-3 or TRBV12-4 to TRBJ1-1, with 9 bases matching TRBD1. With 6 bases clipped from V and 5 bases from J, the junction kept 7 bases outside the gene matches. This CDR3 region has 14 residues. The CDR3 coding sequence is TGTGCCAGCAGGGACAGGGGATTGGGTACTGAAGCTTTCTTT. Translated: CASRDRGLGTEAFF.

At least ten counts were recorded for this clonotype. The chain has TRBV7-9 and TRBJ1-2; D gene ambiguous. Germline V CDR1 and CDR2: SEHNR, FQNEAQ (reference sequence). The CDR3 spans 13 residues. Between the trimmed V and J ends, which lost 5 bases and 3 bases, there was a span of 10 bases. This CDR3 is CASSARTDYGYTF. The CDR3, as DNA: TGTGCCAGCAGCGCCCGGACGGACTATGGCTACACCTTC.

This clonotype occurred many times. The chain couples TRBV5-1 to TRBJ2-1; D gene uncertain. CDR3 length: 11 amino acids. The V end was cut by 4 bases, the J end by 4 bases, with 3 bases between. Germline V gives CDR1 SGHRS, CDR2 YFSETQ. The DNA for the CDR3 is TGCGCCAGCAGCGAGTACAATGAGCAGTTCTTC. Its protein is CASSEYNEQFF. The variable domain in full, with the rest retrieved from reference TRBV5-1 and TRBJ2-1, is KAGVTQTPRYLIKTRGQQVTLSCSPISGHRSVSWYQQTPGQGLQFLFEYFSETQRNKGNFPGRFSGRQFSNSRSEMNVSTLELGDSALYLCASSEYNEQFFGPGTRLTVL.